The rows below give T cell receptor beta chains drawn from one sample of a study of blood T cell repertoires in COVID-19. Clones were read by immunoSEQ multiplex PCR, and TCRdb kept only the in-frame ones, dropping some. This sample has approximately 500,000 clones; 70% to 90% occur once, and the top ten carry less than 9%. The specimen sequenced was peripheral blood. These receptors came from a woman aged 45 to 65 with COVID-19, enrolled during active disease. The CDR3 runs from the conserved cysteine through the conserved F or W. D genes are given only for firm matches. Clone size is given for some rows only: seen once, a few or many times, or a class if the clone is expanded.

>.|TRBJ2-6|TRBV5-4|.|17
CASSLAGLLSGANVLTF
TGTGCCAGCAGCTTGGCCGGTTTGCTCTCTGGGGCCAACGTCCTGACTTTC
>TRBD2|TRBJ2-1|TRBV6-5|.|13
CASSIGTKGEQFF
TGTGCCAGCAGTATCGGGACTAAGGGTGAGCAGTTCTTC
>.|TRBJ2-7|TRBV5-1|.|12
CASSSGVWEQYF
TGCGCCAGCAGCTCGGGGGTCTGGGAGCAGTACTTC
>.|TRBJ1-6|TRBV9|few|15
CASSASRATNSPLHF
TGTGCCAGCAGCGCGTCGAGGGCTACTAATTCACCCCTCCACTTT
>TRBD1|TRBJ1-5|TRBV29-1|.|12
CSVGQGNQPQHF
TGCAGCGTTGGACAGGGGAATCAGCCCCAGCATTTT
>TRBD1|TRBJ1-1|TRBV25-1|.|15
CASSELRGLNTEAFF
TGTGCCAGCAGTGAGCTCAGGGGGCTAAACACTGAAGCTTTCTTT
>.|TRBJ1-2|TRBV5-1|.|13
CASSPPDTYGYTF
TGCGCCAGCAGCCCTCCTGACACCTATGGCTACACCTTC
>.|TRBJ2-1|TRBV6-5|.|14
CASSYSQEYNEQFF
TGTGCCAGCAGTTATTCCCAGGAATACAATGAGCAGTTCTTC
>.|TRBJ1-1|TRBV6-1|.|19
CASSAPLGGLRKEDTEAFF
TGTGCCAGCAGTGCCCCCCTAGGGGGACTAAGGAAGGAAGACACTGAAGCTTTCTTT
>.|TRBJ1-2|TRBV12-5|.|12
CASALFVDGYTF
TGTGCTAGTGCCCTCTTCGTCGATGGCTACACCTTC
>.|TRBJ1-1|TRBV3-1/TRBV3-2|.|17
CASSQEREVGDEGEAFF
TGTGCCAGCAGCCAAGAAAGGGAGGTTGGGGACGAAGGTGAAGCTTTCTTT